The rows below give T cell receptor beta chains drawn from one sample of a study of blood T cells in healthy people across ages. TCRdb passed the 5' RACE reads through MiXCR, listing each CDR3 protein once. The table shows fewer than 900,000 distinct CDR3 sequences, with under 40% occurring only once. The specimen was blood. The receptor source for this set is a man aged 18 to 29 in good health. The CDR3 runs from the conserved cysteine through the conserved F or W. The D gene is left open where the match is weak. Where a row states a size, it is once, few, many or the class of an expanded clone; other rows omit it.

clone size	J gene	V gene	D gene	CDR3 DNA	CDR3 protein
many	TRBJ2-5	TRBV20-1	.	TGCAGTGCTAGTGGGAGAACGGGCCAACAAGAGACCCAGTACTTC	CSASGRTGQQETQYF
.	TRBJ2-3	TRBV12-5	.	TGTGCTAGTGGTTTGCCTCCCCCGGGGATGGCACACGATACGCAGTATTTT	CASGLPPPGMAHDTQYF
.	TRBJ1-1	TRBV5-1	.	TGCGCCAGCAGCTGGGGGCCAAGCGGGGAAGACACTGAAGCTTTCTTT	CASSWGPSGEDTEAFF
.	TRBJ2-7	TRBV12-3/TRBV12-4	.	TGTGCCAGCAGTTTAGTGAGTCTCGAGCAGTACTTC	CASSLVSLEQYF
.	TRBJ1-2	TRBV19	TRBD1	TGTGCCAGTAGTTCCCTTTGGACAGGGGGGGACTATGGCTACACCTTC	CASSSLWTGGDYGYTF
few	TRBJ2-1	TRBV20-1	TRBD2	TGCAGCGGCACGGAGCGGGGGGATTACAATGAGCAGTTCTTC	CSGTERGDYNEQFF
few	TRBJ1-2	TRBV14	.	TGTGCCAGCAGCCCCTGGACTGATGCTAACTATGGCTACACCTTC	CASSPWTDANYGYTF
few	TRBJ2-7	TRBV20-1	TRBD2	TGCAGTGCTAGCTCGGGACTAGCGGCCTCCTACGAGCAGTACTTC	CSASSGLAASYEQYF
few	TRBJ2-1	TRBV25-1	.	TGTGCCAGCGAAGTTGCGGGACACAATGAGCAGTTCTTC	CASEVAGHNEQFF
few	TRBJ1-2	TRBV6-1	.	TGTGCCAGCAGTGACCTGGATCGTGGCTACACCTTC	CASSDLDRGYTF
.	TRBJ1-2	TRBV4-2	.	TGTGCCAGCAGCCAAGTTCCGGTTCGTGGCTACACCTTC	CASSQVPVRGYTF
many	TRBJ2-1	TRBV19	TRBD2	TGTGCCAGTAGTCCTACTAGCGGGTTTGGGGCGGGGAATGAGCAGTTCTTC	CASSPTSGFGAGNEQFF
many	TRBJ2-1	TRBV4-2	TRBD2	TGTGCCAGCAGCCAAGTTGGCGGGGGGGGCTACAATGAGCAGTTCTTC	CASSQVGGGGYNEQFF
.	TRBJ1-1	TRBV7-3	.	TGTGCCAGCAGCCTCCGCGCCGGGGGTAGCACTGAAGCTTTCTTT	CASSLRAGGSTEAFF
few	TRBJ2-5	TRBV7-9	.	TGTGCCAGCAGCGCTCAATTGGGAGAGACCCAGTACTTC	CASSAQLGETQYF
.	TRBJ2-6	TRBV6-1	.	TGTGCCAGCAGTACAGGGAACTCTGGGGCCAACGTCCTGACTTTC	CASSTGNSGANVLTF
.	TRBJ1-2	TRBV18	.	TGTGCCAGCTCACCACAAGGACAGCCAATCTATGGCTACACCTTC	CASSPQGQPIYGYTF
.	TRBJ1-1	TRBV4-3	.	TGCGCCAGCAGCCAAGATGGTTGGGACACTGAAGCTTTCTTT	CASSQDGWDTEAFF
.	TRBJ2-5	TRBV28	TRBD2	TGTGCCAGCAGTTGGACTAGTTCCGAGACCCAGTACTTC	CASSWTSSETQYF
.	TRBJ1-3	TRBV12-3/TRBV12-4	.	TGTGCCAGCAGTCCGGGGGAAGTTGGAAACACCATATATTTT	CASSPGEVGNTIYF
few	TRBJ1-1	TRBV12-3/TRBV12-4	.	TGTGCCAGCAGGCCCCCAGTGAACACTGAAGCTTTCTTT	CASRPPVNTEAFF
few	TRBJ1-2	TRBV25-1	.	TGTGCCAGCGGCCTGGGGCCGCATGGCTACACCTTC	CASGLGPHGYTF
.	TRBJ2-2	TRBV11-2	TRBD2	TGTGCCAGCACTTTACGTAGGGAGGGCACCGGGGAGCTGTTTTTT	CASTLRREGTGELFF
many	TRBJ2-3	TRBV5-1	.	TGCGCCAGCAGCTTTAACCCGGGACCCCAAACAGATACGCAGTATTTT	CASSFNPGPQTDTQYF
.	TRBJ2-7	TRBV4-3	TRBD1	TGCGCCAGCAGCCACCGGGACAGCAACAATGAGCAGTACTTC	CASSHRDSNNEQYF
.	TRBJ2-6	TRBV7-9	.	TGTGCCAGCAGCCCTAAGGTTGGGGCCAACGTCCTGACTTTC	CASSPKVGANVLTF
many	TRBJ1-1	TRBV12-3/TRBV12-4	.	TGTGCCAGCAGCTTAGGGGTGAACACTGAAGCTTTCTTT	CASSLGVNTEAFF
.	TRBJ1-5	TRBV12-3/TRBV12-4	.	TGTGCCAGCAGTCAACAGGGAACTAATCAGCCCCAGCATTTT	CASSQQGTNQPQHF